This T cell receptor beta chain is from a study of CD8+ T cells in alopecia areata. Cells that came from pooled cutaneous lymph nodes were sorted using CD4, CD8alpha, NKG2D, NKG2ACE and other markers. A word on this clone: Gene names are the mouse ones. The read comes to an end 4 residues before the CDR3 does, leaving the germline J gene to fill in the end.

The sequencing template was cDNA reverse transcribed from extracted RNA. Generated by immunoSEQ multiplex PCR, the TCRdb table keeps only in-frame clones and is missing some. The sample includes 250,000 or so clones, none of them occurring once. The V and J ends lost 4 bases and 3 bases, in that order; junction bases with no gene match: 5. This CDR3 comprises 15 residues. The germline V gene has CDR1 NSHNY and CDR2 SYGAGN. The clonotype comes from a C3H/HeJ mouse with alopecia areata. Mice of this strain are of MHC haplotype H2-k. The sample was CD4+ T cells sorted from a lymph node. The rearrangement uses TRBV13-1 and TRBJ2-2, with 8 bases aligning to TRBD1. CDR3 residues: CASSPRGQDTGQLYF. The covered CDR3 bases are TGTGCCAGCAGTCCCAGGGGGCAAGACACCGGG.